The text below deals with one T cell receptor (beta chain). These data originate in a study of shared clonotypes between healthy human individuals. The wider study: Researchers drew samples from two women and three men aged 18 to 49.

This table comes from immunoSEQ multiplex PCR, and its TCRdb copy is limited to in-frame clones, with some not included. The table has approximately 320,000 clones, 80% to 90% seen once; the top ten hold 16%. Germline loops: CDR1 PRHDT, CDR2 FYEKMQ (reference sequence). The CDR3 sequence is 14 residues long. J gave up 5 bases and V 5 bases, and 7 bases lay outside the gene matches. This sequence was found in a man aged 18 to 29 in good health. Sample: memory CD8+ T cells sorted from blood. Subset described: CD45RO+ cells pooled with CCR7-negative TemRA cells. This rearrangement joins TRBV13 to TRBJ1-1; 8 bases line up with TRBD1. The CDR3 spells CASSTTTGETEAFF. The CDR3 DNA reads TGTGCCAGCAGCACCACGACAGGGGAGACTGAAGCTTTCTTT.